This T cell receptor (beta chain) was found in a study of cytomegalovirus exposure and HLA in healthy donors. In the study overall: Membership in the Caucasian-associated ancestry cluster was found for around 81% of approximately 380 genotyped donors. Broader study findings: There were several of the most significant clusters that appeared linked to common viral pathogens in a later analysis. An analysis was carried out later, and it reportedly showed fewer N-insertions in an Asian-associated ancestry cluster than the approximately 710-donor mean.

The study ran its PCR with 60 Vbeta and 13 Jbeta primers. Only in-frame clones appear in the TCRdb table, and some are missing; sequencing was by immunoSEQ multiplex PCR. The sample has 65,000 to 85,000 clones. Germline V lookup: CDR1 SEHNR, CDR2 FQNEAQ (reference sequence). The CDR3 sequence is 17 residues long. V lost 1 base, J lost 2 bases, and 5 bases stayed unmatched. As to this clone: Its target is not known.

The TCR was taken from a female donor in good health and CMV-seropositive. Sequenced sample: PBMCs. This rearrangement joins TRBV7-9 to TRBJ2-1; 10 bases align to TRBD1. The CDR3 here is CASSLVGQGPAYNEQFF. The CDR3 nucleotides read TGTGCCAGCAGCTTAGTGGGACAGGGGCCTGCCTACAATGAGCAGTTCTTC.